The TCR beta chain described here comes from a study of CD8+CD57+ T cells in acquired aplastic anemia. Findings and caveats of the study: Approximately 27 CD8+ CDR3 sequences occurred in both the patients and the controls.

For sequencing, patients were chosen who had shown expansion of CD8+CD57+ cells by flow cytometry. Concerning this clonotype: The antigen remains unidentified.

CDR3 length equals 14 residues. Germline CDR1 reads ENHRY; CDR2 reads SYGVKD. The trim removed 6 bases at V and 4 bases at J, leaving 7 bases unmatched. Genomic DNA served as template for TCR beta VDJ and CDR3 profiling. TCRdb re-derived calls from the reads in MiXCR, one entry per CDR3 protein. The data show 160,000 or so distinct CDR3 sequences, around half seen once. The V gene is TRBV10-3, the J gene TRBJ2-3; the match to TRBD1 covers 7 bases. Sequencing used sorted CD4+, CD8+, or CD8+CD57+ T cells (not recorded which) from PBMCs. The sequence was obtained from a human donor with aplastic anemia. CDR3 sequence (DNA): TGTGCCATCAGCCGGGACAGTCCGTCAGATACGCAGTATTTT. This translates into CAISRDSPSDTQYF.